Below are 11 T cell receptor beta chains sequenced from a single sample in a study of T cells after yellow fever vaccination. TCRdb re-called the 5' RACE reads through MiXCR, storing one row per CDR3 protein. This sample has about 360,000 distinct CDR3 sequences, with about 6.2% found just once. This specimen was PBMCs, taken 5 days after the yellow fever booster vaccination. Receptors were obtained from a man aged 30 to 45 who received the YFV17D yellow fever vaccine.

This clonotype appeared many times. The DNA for the CDR3 is TGTGCCAGCAGTTCGGACAGGGACAGCGAGCAGTACTTC. Protein: CASSSDRDSEQYF. The chain has TRBV12-3 or TRBV12-4 and TRBJ2-7, with TRBD1 identical over 8 bases. Unmatched junction bases numbered 5, after V lost 4 bases and J lost 6 bases. The length of the CDR3 is 13 residues.

This clonotype came up a few times. The chain combines TRBV20-1 with TRBJ2-1; TRBD2 agrees at 8 bases. The CDR3 is 16 amino acids. The V segment lost 0 bases and the J segment 7 bases; nucleotides outside the gene matches: 11. Germline V CDR1 and CDR2: DFQATT, SNEGSKA (reference sequence). DNA of the CDR3: TGCAGTGCTAGAGAGACCTTCACTAGCGGTCGGAATGAGCAGTTCTTC. It specifies CSARETFTSGRNEQFF.

This clonotype was picked up many times. The J gene is TRBJ2-6, the V gene TRBV5-1; D ambiguous. Trimming removed 0 bases at V and 0 bases at J, with 4 bases between. The CDR3 covers 15 residues. CDR1 is SGHRS and CDR2 is YFSETQ in the germline V gene. CDR3 sequence: CASSLDPSGANVLTF. The CDR3 DNA follows: TGCGCCAGCAGCTTGGATCCCTCTGGGGCCAACGTCCTGACTTTC.

There are many counts of this clonotype. The rearrangement joins TRBV7-2 to TRBJ2-7; D remains ambiguous. Germline values: CDR1 SGHTA, CDR2 FQGNSA. This CDR3 contains 12 residues. V was cut by 5 bases and J by 4 bases, with 9 bases left in between. The CDR3 spells CASSGPGYEQYF. For the CDR3, the DNA is TGTGCCAGCAGCGGACCAGGATACGAGCAGTACTTC.

J is TRBJ2-3 and V is TRBV7-2; possibly TRBD1 or TRBD2 for D (5 bases each). The CDR3 is 13 amino acids. Germline values: CDR1 SGHTA, CDR2 FQGNSA. Trimming removed 4 bases from V and 4 bases from J, with 9 bases in between. The chain's CDR3 is CASSWGSADTQYF. The CDR3 DNA follows: TGTGCCAGCAGCTGGGGGAGTGCAGATACGCAGTATTTT.

The CDR3 is CSATKSYNEQFF. Written as DNA, the CDR3 is TGCAGTGCCACCAAATCCTACAATGAGCAGTTCTTC. The chain employs TRBV20-1 and TRBJ2-1; D is unclear. The CDR3 is 12 amino acids. Germline V CDR1 and CDR2: DFQATT, SNEGSKA (reference sequence). Deletions cut 6 bases from V and 1 base from J, with 7 bases between.

The V and J genes are TRBV6-5 and TRBJ1-5, with TRBD1 as a possible D gene (6 bases). Germline values: CDR1 MNHEY, CDR2 SVGAGI. This CDR3 contains 16 residues. V was clipped by 6 bases and J by 3 bases, with 18 bases between them. In nucleotides, the CDR3 is TGTGCCAGCAGGACCCTGACAGGCGGTGACAATCAGCCCCAGCATTTT. Translated, it gives CASRTLTGGDNQPQHF.

This chain connects TRBV24-1 to TRBJ2-1; TRBD2 is a possible D gene (5 bases). CDR3 length equals 14 residues. Between the trimmed V and J ends, which lost 9 bases and 0 bases, there was a span of 11 bases. The V gene's germline CDR1 is KGHDR and CDR2 SFDVKD. The CDR3 loop reads CATSGVGSYNEQFF. The CDR3 bases are TGTGCCACCTCCGGGGTAGGCTCCTACAATGAGCAGTTCTTC.

This clonotype was picked up many times. The chain recombines TRBV7-2 with TRBJ2-5; TRBD2 is a possible D gene (7 bases). Trimming shortened V by 11 bases and J by 4 bases, and 17 bases separated the two germline ends. CDR1 is SGHTA and CDR2 is FQGNSA in the germline V gene. The CDR3 is 13 amino acids. In DNA form, the CDR3 reads TGTGCCTGGGGGGGCGGTTCCAGAGAGACCCAGTACTTC. Protein product: CAWGGGSRETQYF. Filled out from reference TRBV7-2 and TRBJ2-5, the complete variable domain reads GAGVSQSPSNKVTEKGKDVELRCDPISGHTALYWYRQSLGQGLEFLIYFQGNSAPDKSGLPSDRFSAERTGGSVSTLTIQRTQQEDSAVYLCAWGGGSRETQYFGPGTRLLVL.

This chain uses TRBV5-6 with TRBJ2-1; TRBD1 matches at 12 bases. Germline CDR1 and CDR2: SGHDT and YYEEEE. The J segment lost 8 bases and the V segment lost 1 base, leaving 4 bases of the junction unmatched. The length of the CDR3 is 15 residues. CDR3 sequence (DNA): TGTGCCAGCAGCTTGCTGGGGACAGGGGGCGATGAGCAGTTCTTC. Protein product: CASSLLGTGGDEQFF.

This chain uses TRBV20-1 with TRBJ1-1; D is uncertain. The CDR3 runs 14 residues. The V gene's germline CDR1 is DFQATT and CDR2 SNEGSKA (reference sequence). Trimming removed 0 bases from V and 1 base from J, with 9 bases in between. CDR3 sequence reads: CSARDQRSNTEAFF. CDR3 nucleotide sequence: TGCAGTGCTAGAGATCAGCGGTCGAACACTGAAGCTTTCTTT.